This T cell receptor beta chain came from a study of spatial heterogeneity in lung cancer. Study information: Available PBMC from follow-up, collected a median of around two years after resection, underwent sequencing. A consistent excess of beta-chain over alpha-chain sequences was detected.

Time point described: blood at routine non-recurrence follow-up after resection. Unsorted tumor, nontumor lung tissue or cryopreserved PBMC supplied the whole RNA. This clonotype was seen a handful of times. Carried by each TCR cDNA molecule was a unique molecular identifier. TCRdb itself ran the 5' RACE reads through MiXCR, one entry per CDR3 protein. The repertoire includes some 110,000 distinct CDR3 sequences, 12% of them detected once, and 16% sits in the top ten. V was shortened by 5 bases and J by 9 bases, with 11 bases between the two germline ends. This CDR3 comprises 12 residues. CDR1 is MNHEY, CDR2 SMNVEV, per germline (reference sequence).

The starting material was PBMCs, obtained at follow-up. The chain joins TRBV27 to TRBJ2-1; tentatively, D is TRBD1 (5 bases). The receptor was isolated from a male donor with early-stage non-small cell lung cancer. CDR3 residues: CASSQGISEQFF. CDR3 bases: TGTGCCAGCAGTCAGGGAATCAGTGAGCAGTTCTTC.